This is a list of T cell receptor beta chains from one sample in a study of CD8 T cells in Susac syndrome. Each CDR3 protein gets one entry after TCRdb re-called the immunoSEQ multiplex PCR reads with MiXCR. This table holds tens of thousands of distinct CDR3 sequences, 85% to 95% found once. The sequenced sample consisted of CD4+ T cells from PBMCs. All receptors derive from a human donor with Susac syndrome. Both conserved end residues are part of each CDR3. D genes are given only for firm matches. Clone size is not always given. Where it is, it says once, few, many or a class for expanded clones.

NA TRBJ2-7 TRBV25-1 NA CASSGLTDYEQYF TGTGCCAGCAGTGGACTGACGGACTACGAGCAGTACTTC
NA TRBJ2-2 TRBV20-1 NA CSARADGELFF TGCAGTGCTAGAGCTGACGGGGAGCTGTTTTTT
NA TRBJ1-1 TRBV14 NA CASSQDRGRAFF TGTGCCAGCAGCCAAGATAGGGGTAGAGCTTTCTTT
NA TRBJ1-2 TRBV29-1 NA CSAGAGDYGYTF TGCAGCGCAGGGGCGGGTGACTATGGCTACACCTTC
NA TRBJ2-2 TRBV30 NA CAWTGMWTGELFF TGTGCCTGGACAGGAATGTGGACCGGGGAGCTGTTTTTT
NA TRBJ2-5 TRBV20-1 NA CSAQVGETQYF TGCAGTGCCCAGGTGGGGGAGACCCAGTACTTC
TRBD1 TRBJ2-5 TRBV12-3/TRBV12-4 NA CASSRRDSQETQYF TGTGCCAGCAGCCGAAGGGACAGCCAAGAGACCCAGTACTTC
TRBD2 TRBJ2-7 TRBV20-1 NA CSAGRGVTYEQYF TGCAGTGCCGGGCGGGGGGTCACCTACGAGCAGTACTTC
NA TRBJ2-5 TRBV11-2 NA CASSLGGEGAWETQYF TGTGCCAGCAGCTTAGGAGGGGAGGGGGCTTGGGAGACCCAGTACTTC
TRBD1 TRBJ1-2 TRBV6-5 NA CASTADRIRGYTF TGTGCCAGCACCGCGGACAGGATCAGAGGCTACACCTTC
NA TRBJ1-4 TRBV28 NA CATTGSLEKLFF TGTGCCACTACCGGGAGCCTTGAAAAACTGTTTTTT
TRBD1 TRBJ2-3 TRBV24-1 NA CATSDLVGTGDTDTQYF TGTGCCACCAGTGATTTGGTCGGGACAGGGGACACAGATACGCAGTATTTT
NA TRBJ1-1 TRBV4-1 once CASSSGAQGVAEAFF TGCGCCAGCAGCTCAGGGGCACAGGGAGTTGCTGAAGCTTTCTTT
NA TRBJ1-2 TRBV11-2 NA CASSLVVSGTEYGYTF TGTGCCAGCAGCTTAGTCGTTAGTGGGACGGAATATGGCTACACCTTC
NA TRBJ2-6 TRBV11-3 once CASSLDTGSGANVLTF TGTGCCAGCAGCTTAGATACAGGATCCGGGGCCAACGTCCTGACTTTC
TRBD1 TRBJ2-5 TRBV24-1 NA CATSDPTGVGETQYF TGTGCCACCAGTGATCCGACAGGGGTGGGTGAGACCCAGTACTTC
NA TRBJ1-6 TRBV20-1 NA CSAADPGRSSPLHF TGCAGTGCCGCCGATCCTGGGAGAAGTTCACCCCTCCACTTT
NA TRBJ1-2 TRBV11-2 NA CASTFSSLVGYTF TGTGCCAGCACCTTCTCCTCTTTAGTGGGCTACACCTTC
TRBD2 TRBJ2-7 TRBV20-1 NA CSAAGTSDYEQYF TGCAGTGCTGCCGGGACTAGCGATTACGAGCAGTACTTC
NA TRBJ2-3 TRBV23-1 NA CASSQSMGTQYF TGCGCCAGCAGTCAATCGATGGGTACGCAGTATTTT
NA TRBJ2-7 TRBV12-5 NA CASGARYEQYF TGTGCTAGTGGGGCGAGGTACGAGCAGTACTTC
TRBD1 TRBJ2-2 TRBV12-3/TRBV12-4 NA CASSLVGTGTGELFF TGTGCCAGCAGTTTAGTGGGGACAGGTACCGGGGAGCTGTTTTTT
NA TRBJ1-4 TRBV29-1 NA CSVGGQGMEEKLFF TGCAGCGTTGGTGGGCAGGGCATGGAAGAAAAACTGTTTTTT
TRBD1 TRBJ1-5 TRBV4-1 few CASSQAQGAPGQPQHF TGCGCCAGCAGCCAGGCTCAGGGGGCCCCAGGGCAGCCCCAGCATTTT
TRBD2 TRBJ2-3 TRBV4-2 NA CASSPRLADYTDTQYF TGTGCCAGCAGCCCCCGTCTAGCGGATTACACAGATACGCAGTATTTT
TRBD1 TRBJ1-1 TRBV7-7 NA CASSQQRDSEAFF TGTGCTAGCAGCCAACAGCGGGACAGTGAAGCTTTCTTT
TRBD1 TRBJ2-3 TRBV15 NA CATSRDRGPTDTQYF TGTGCCACCAGCCGGGACAGGGGCCCGACAGATACGCAGTATTTT
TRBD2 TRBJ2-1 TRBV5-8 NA CASSRLAGGDEQFF TGTGCCAGCAGCCGACTAGCGGGGGGAGATGAGCAGTTCTTC
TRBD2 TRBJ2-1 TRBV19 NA CASSIKGTSGGPYNEQFF TGTGCCAGTAGTATAAAGGGGACTAGCGGGGGACCCTACAATGAGCAGTTCTTC
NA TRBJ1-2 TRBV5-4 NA CASSLWAGAGYTF TGTGCCAGCAGCTTGTGGGCAGGGGCTGGCTACACCTTC
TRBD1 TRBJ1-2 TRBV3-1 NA CASSAGTAYGYTF TGTGCCAGCAGCGCCGGGACAGCCTATGGCTACACCTTC
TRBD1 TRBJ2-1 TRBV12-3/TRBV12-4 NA CASRSDRGRYNEQFF TGTGCCAGCAGGTCCGACAGGGGGCGATACAATGAGCAGTTCTTC
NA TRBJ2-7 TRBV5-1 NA CASSPSPRNTYEQYF TGCGCCAGCAGCCCCTCCCCGCGAAATACCTACGAGCAGTACTTC
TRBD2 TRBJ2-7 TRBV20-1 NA CSATTGLAGDYEQYF TGCAGTGCTACAACGGGACTAGCGGGGGACTACGAGCAGTACTTC
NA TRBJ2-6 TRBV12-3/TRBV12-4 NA CASSTRNGANVLTF TGTGCCAGCAGTACCCGGAATGGGGCCAACGTCCTGACTTTC
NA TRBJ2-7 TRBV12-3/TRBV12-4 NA CASSLFGSPTYEQYF TGTGCCAGCAGTTTATTTGGCAGCCCAACCTACGAGCAGTACTTC
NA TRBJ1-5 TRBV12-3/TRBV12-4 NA CASRVSDQPQHF TGTGCCAGCAGGGTTAGCGATCAGCCCCAGCATTTT
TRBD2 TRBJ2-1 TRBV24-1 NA CATSDSPGLAVNEQFF TGTGCCACCAGTGATTCTCCGGGACTAGCGGTCAATGAGCAGTTCTTC
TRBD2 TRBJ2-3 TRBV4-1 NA CASSNRTSGGTDTQYF TGCGCCAGCAGCAACCGAACTAGCGGGGGCACAGATACGCAGTATTTT
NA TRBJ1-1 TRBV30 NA CAWSLWGSENTEAFF TGTGCCTGGAGTTTGTGGGGCTCGGAGAACACTGAAGCTTTCTTT
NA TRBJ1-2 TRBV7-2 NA CASEAVGQTIYGYTF TGTGCCAGCGAAGCGGTAGGACAGACAATCTATGGCTACACCTTC
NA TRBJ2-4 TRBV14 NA CASSQEMAKNIQYF TGTGCCAGCAGCCAAGAGATGGCCAAAAACATTCAGTACTTC
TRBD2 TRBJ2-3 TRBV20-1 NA CSARTSGGSDTQYF TGCAGTGCTAGGACTAGCGGGGGGTCAGATACGCAGTATTTT
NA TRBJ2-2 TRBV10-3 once CAISEVAPGELFF TGTGCCATCAGTGAGGTAGCGCCCGGGGAGCTGTTTTTT
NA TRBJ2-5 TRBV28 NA CASSLWQETQYF TGTGCCAGCAGTTTATGGCAAGAGACCCAGTACTTC
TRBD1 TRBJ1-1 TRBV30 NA CAWTLSTGSTEPTFF TGTGCCTGGACCCTTTCGACAGGGTCCACGGAGCCAACTTTCTTT
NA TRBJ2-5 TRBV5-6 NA CASSLAGFAETQYF TGTGCCAGCAGCTTGGCCGGTTTTGCAGAGACCCAGTACTTC
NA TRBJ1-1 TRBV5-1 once CASSLGGSSGAFF TGCGCCAGCAGCTTGGGCGGGTCGAGCGGAGCTTTCTTT
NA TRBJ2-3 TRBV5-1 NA CASSLVSGTSDTQYF TGCGCCAGCAGCTTGGTGTCGGGTACCTCAGATACGCAGTATTTT
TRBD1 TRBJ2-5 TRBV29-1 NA CSFRTGSDQYF TGCAGCTTCAGGACAGGGTCGGACCAGTACTTC
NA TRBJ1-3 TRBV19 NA CASSNGSGNTIYF TGTGCCAGTAGTAACGGCTCTGGAAACACCATATATTTT